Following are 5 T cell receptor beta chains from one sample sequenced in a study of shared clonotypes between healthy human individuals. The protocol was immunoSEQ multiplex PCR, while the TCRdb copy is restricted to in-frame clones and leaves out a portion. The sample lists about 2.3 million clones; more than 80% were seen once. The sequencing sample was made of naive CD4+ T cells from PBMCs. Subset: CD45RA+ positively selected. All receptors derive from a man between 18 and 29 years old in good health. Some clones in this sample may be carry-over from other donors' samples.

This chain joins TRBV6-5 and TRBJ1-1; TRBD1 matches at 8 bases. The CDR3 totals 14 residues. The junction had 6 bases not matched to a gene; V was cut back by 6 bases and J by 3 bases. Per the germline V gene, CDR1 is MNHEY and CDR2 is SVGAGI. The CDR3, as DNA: TGTGCCAGCAGCCTACAGGGGGGTGACACTGAAGCTTTCTTT. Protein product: CASSLQGGDTEAFF.

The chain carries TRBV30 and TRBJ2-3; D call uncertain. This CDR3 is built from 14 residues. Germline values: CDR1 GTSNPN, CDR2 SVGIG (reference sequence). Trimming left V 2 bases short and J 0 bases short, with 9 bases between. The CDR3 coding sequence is TGTGCCTGGAGTAGGAGCCGGAGCACAGATACGCAGTATTTT. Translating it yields CAWSRSRSTDTQYF. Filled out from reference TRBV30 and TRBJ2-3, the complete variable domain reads SQTIHQWPATLVQPVGSPLSLECTVEGTSNPNLYWYRQAAGRGLQLLFYSVGIGQISSEVPQNLSASRPQDRQFILSSKKLLLSDSGFYLCAWSRSRSTDTQYFGPGTRLTVL.

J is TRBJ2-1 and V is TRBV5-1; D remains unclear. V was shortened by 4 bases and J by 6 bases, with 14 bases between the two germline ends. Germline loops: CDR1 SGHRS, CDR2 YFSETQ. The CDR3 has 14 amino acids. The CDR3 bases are TGCGCCAGCAGCGAGGTCCCTACGTCCAATGAGCAGTTCTTC. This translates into CASSEVPTSNEQFF.

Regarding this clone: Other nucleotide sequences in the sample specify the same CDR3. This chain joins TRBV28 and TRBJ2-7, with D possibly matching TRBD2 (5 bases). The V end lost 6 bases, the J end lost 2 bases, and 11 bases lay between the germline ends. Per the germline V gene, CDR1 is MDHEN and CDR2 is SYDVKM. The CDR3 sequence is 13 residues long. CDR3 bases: TGTGCCAGCAGCCTCCTCGGGACCTACGAGCAGTACTTC. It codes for CASSLLGTYEQYF.

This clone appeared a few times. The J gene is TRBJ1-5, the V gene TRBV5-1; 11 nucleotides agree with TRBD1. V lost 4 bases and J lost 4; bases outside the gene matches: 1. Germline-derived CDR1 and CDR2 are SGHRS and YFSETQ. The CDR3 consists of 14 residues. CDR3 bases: TGCGCCAGCAGCAGGGACAGGGGGAATCAGCCCCAGCATTTT. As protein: CASSRDRGNQPQHF.